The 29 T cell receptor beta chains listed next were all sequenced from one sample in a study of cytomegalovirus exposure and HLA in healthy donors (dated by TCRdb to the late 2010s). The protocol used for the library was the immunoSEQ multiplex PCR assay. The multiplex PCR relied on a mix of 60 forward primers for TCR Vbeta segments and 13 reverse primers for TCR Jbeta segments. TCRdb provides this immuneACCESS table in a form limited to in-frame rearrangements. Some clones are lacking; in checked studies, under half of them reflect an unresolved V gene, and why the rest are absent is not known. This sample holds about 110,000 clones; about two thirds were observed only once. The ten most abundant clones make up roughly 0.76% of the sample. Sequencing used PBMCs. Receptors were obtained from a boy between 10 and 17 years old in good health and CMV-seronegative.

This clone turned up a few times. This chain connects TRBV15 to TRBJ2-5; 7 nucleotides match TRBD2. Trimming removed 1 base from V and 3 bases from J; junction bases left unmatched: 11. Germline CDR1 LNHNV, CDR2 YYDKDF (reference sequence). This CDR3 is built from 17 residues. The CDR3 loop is CATSRGEGLAEEETQYF. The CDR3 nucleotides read TGTGCCACCAGCAGAGGTGAGGGTCTAGCGGAGGAAGAGACCCAGTACTTC.

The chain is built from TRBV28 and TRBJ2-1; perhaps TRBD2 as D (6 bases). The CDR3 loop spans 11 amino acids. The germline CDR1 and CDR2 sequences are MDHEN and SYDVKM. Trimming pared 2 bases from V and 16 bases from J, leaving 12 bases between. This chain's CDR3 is CASSLPGLPFF. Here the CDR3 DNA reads TGTGCCAGCAGTTTACCGGGACTCCCATTCTTC.

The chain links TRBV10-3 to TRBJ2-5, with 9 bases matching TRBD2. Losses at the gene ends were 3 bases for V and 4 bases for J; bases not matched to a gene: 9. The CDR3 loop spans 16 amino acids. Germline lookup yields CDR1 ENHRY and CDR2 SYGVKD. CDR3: CAISEAPAGGSETQYF. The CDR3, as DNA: TGTGCCATCAGTGAAGCCCCAGCGGGGGGATCAGAGACCCAGTACTTC.

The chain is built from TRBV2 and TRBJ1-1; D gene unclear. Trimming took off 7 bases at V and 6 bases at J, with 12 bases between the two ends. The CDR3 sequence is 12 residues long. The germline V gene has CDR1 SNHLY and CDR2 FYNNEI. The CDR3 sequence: CASNALPAEAFF. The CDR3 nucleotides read TGTGCCAGCAACGCCCTCCCGGCTGAAGCTTTCTTT.

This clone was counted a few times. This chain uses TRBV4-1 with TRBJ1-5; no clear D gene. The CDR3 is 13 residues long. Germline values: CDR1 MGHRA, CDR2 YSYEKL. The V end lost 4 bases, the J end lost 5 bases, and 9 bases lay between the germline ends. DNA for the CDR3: TGCGCCAGCAGCCTATTCCTGTATCAGCCCCAGCATTTT. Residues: CASSLFLYQPQHF.

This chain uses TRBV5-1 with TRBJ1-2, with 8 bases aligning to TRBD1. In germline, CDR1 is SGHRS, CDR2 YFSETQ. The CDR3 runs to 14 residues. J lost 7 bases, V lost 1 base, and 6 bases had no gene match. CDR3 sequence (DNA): TGCGCCAGCAGCTTGTTGACAGGGGTAGGTGGCTACACCTTC. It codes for CASSLLTGVGGYTF.

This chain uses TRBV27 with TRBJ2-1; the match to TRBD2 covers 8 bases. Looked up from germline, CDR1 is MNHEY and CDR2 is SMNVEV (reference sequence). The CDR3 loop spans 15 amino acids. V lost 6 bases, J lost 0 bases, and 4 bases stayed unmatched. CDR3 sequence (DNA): TGTGCCAGCAGACCCGGGACTAGCTCCTACAATGAGCAGTTCTTC. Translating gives CASRPGTSSYNEQFF.

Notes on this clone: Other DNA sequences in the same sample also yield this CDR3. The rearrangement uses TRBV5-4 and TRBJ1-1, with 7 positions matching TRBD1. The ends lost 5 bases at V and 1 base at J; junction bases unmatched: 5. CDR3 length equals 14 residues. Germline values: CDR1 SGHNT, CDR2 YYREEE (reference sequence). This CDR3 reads CASSLTGANTEAFF. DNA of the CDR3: TGTGCCAGCAGTCTTACAGGGGCGAACACTGAAGCTTTCTTT.

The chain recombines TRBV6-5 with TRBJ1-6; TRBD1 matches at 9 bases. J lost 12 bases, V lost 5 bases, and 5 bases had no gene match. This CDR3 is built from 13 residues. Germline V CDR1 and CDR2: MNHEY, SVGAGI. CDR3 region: CASSTDRGVPLHF. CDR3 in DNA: TGTGCCAGCAGTACGGACAGGGGCGTACCCCTCCACTTT.

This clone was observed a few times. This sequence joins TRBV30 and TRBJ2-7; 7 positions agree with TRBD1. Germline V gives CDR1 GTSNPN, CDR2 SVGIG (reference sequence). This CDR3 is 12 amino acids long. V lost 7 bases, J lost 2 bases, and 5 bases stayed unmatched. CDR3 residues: CASGQVPYEQYF. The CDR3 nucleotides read TGTGCCTCCGGACAGGTTCCCTACGAGCAGTACTTC. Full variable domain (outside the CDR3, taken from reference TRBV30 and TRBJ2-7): SQTIHQWPATLVQPVGSPLSLECTVEGTSNPNLYWYRQAAGRGLQLLFYSVGIGQISSEVPQNLSASRPQDRQFILSSKKLLLSDSGFYLCASGQVPYEQYFGPGTRLTVT.

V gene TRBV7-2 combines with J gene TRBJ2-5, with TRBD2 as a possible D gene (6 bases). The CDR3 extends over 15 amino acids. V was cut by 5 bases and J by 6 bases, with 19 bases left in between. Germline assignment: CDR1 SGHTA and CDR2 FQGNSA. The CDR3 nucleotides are TGTGCCAGCAGCCCCACGCAAAGGCGGGGTCAGACCCAGTACTTC. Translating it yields CASSPTQRRGQTQYF.

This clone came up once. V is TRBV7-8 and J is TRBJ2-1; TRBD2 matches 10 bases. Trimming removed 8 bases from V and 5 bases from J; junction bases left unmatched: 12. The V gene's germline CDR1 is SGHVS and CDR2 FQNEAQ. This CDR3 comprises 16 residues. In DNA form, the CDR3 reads TGTGCCAGCTTGTCGGCTACTAGCGGGGACCACAATGAGCAGTTCTTC. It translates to CASLSATSGDHNEQFF.

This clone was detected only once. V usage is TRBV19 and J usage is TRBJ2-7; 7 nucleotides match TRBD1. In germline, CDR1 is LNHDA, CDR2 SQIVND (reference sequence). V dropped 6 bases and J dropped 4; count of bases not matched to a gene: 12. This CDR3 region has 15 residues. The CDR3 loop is CASRVQQGPRYEQYF. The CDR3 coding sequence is TGTGCCAGTAGGGTACAACAGGGGCCGCGTTACGAGCAGTACTTC.

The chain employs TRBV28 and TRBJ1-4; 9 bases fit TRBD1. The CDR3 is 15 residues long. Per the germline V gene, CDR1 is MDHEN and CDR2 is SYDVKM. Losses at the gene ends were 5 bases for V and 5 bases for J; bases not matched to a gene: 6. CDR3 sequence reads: CASSQGTGINEKLFF. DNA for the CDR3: TGTGCCAGCAGTCAGGGGACAGGGATAAATGAAAAACTGTTTTTT.

The CDR3 loop reads CASSIVSQGRTEAFF. In DNA, the CDR3 is TGTGCCAGTAGTATAGTGTCACAGGGGAGGACTGAAGCTTTCTTT. This sequence joins TRBV19 and TRBJ1-1, with 7 bases that match TRBD1. Germline-derived CDR1 and CDR2 are LNHDA and SQIVND (reference sequence). J gave up 5 bases and V 1 base, and 7 bases lay outside the gene matches. There are 15 residues in the CDR3.

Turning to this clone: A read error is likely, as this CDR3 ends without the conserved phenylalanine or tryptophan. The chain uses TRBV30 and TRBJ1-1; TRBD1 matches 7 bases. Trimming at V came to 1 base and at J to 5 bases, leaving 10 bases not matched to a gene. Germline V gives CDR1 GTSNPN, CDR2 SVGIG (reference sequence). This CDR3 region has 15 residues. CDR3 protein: CAWSELTGMRTEAFV. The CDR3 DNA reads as TGTGCCTGGAGTGAATTGACAGGGATGAGGACTGAAGCTTTCGTT.

CDR3 region: CAISLDVVANYGYTF. The CDR3 region has the DNA TGTGCCATCAGCCTAGACGTTGTAGCTAACTATGGCTACACCTTC. The J gene is TRBJ1-2, the V gene TRBV10-3; D remains unclear. V was clipped by 6 bases and J by 0 bases, with 14 bases between them. The germline V gene has CDR1 ENHRY and CDR2 SYGVKD. This CDR3 spans 15 amino acids.

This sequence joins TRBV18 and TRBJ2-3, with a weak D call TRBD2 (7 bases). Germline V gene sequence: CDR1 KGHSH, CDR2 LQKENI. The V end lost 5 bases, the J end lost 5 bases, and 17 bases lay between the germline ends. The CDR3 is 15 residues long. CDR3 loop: CASSAGAGFGDTQYF. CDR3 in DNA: TGTGCCAGCTCAGCGGGGGCGGGGTTCGGAGATACGCAGTATTTT.

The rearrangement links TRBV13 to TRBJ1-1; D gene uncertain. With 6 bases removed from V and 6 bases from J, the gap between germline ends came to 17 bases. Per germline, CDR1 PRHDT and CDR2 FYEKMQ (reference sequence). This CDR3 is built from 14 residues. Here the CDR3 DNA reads TGTGCCAGCAGTCGATCGGAGGGAAGCGCTGAAGCTTTCTTT. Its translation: CASSRSEGSAEAFF.

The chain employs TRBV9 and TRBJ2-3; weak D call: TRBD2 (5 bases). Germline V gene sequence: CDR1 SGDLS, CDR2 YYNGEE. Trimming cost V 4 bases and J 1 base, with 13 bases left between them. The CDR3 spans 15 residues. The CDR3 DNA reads TGTGCCAGCAGCCCGGGGTGGGCCCGCACAGATACGCAGTATTTT. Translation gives CASSPGWARTDTQYF.

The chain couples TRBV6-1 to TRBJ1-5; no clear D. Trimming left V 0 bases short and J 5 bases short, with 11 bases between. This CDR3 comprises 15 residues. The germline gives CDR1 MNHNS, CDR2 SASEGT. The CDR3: CASSEASGTHQPQHF. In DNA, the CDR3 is TGTGCCAGCAGTGAAGCGTCGGGAACCCATCAGCCCCAGCATTTT.

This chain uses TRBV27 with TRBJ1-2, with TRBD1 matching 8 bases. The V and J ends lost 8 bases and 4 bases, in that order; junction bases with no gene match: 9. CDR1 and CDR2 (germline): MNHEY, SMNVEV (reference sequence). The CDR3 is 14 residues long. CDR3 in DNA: TGTGCCAGCGCCTCGGGACAGGAATCCTATGGCTACACCTTC. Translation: CASASGQESYGYTF.

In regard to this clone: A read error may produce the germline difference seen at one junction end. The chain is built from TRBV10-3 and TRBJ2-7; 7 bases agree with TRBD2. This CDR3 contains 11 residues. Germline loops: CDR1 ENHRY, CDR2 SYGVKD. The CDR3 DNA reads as TGTGCCATCAGTGGCGCGGGGGTTCCTGTCTTC. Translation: CAISGAGVPVF.

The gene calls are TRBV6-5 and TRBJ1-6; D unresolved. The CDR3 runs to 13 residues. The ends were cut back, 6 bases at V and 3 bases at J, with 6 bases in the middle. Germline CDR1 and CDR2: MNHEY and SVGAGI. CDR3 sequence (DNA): TGTGCCAGCAGACCCTACTATAATTCACCCCTCCACTTT. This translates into CASRPYYNSPLHF.

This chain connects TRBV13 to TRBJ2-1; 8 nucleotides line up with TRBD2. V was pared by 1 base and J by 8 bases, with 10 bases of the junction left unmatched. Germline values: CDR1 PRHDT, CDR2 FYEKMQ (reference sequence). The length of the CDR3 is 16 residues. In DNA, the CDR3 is TGTGCCAGCAGCTTAGTCCCTAGCGGGTTCGAATATGAGCAGTTCTTC. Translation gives CASSLVPSGFEYEQFF.

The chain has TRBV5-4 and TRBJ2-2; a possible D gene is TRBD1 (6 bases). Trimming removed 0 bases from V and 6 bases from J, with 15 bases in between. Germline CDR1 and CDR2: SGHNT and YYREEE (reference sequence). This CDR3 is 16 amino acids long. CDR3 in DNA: TGTGCCAGCAGCTTGGGAGGGACACTTACCTCCGGGGAGCTGTTTTTT. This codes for CASSLGGTLTSGELFF.

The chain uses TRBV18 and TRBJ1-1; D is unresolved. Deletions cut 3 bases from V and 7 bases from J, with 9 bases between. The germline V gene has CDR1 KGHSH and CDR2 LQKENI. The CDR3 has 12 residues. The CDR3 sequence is CASSPSEDEAFF. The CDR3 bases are TGTGCCAGCTCACCCTCGGAGGATGAAGCTTTCTTT.

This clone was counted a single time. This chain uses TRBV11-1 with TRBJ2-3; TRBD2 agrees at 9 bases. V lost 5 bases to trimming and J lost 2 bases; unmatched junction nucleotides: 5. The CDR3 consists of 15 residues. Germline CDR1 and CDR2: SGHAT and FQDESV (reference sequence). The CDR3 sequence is CASSPRTSATDTQYF. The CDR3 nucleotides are TGTGCCAGCAGCCCACGGACTAGCGCCACAGATACGCAGTATTTT.

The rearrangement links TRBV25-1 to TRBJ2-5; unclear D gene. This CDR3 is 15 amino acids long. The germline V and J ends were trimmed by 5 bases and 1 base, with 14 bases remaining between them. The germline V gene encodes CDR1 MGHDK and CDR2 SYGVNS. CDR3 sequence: CASSRLGSSQETQYF. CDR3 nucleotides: TGTGCCAGCAGTAGGTTGGGCAGTTCCCAAGAGACCCAGTACTTC.